Described below is a single T cell receptor (beta chain) sequence and its context. Its target is not known. V was clipped by 5 bases and J by 4 bases, with 19 bases between them. Germline-derived CDR1 and CDR2 are SGHTA and FQGNSA. The CDR3 is 16 amino acids. Here immunoSEQ multiplex PCR was the method, and the copy in TCRdb shows in-frame clones only, minus some. The sample has roughly 2.5 million clones; over 85% are singletons. Those who donated, Caucasian adults without exception, all lived in Nashville, Tennessee. These data come from a study of shared clonotypes between healthy human individuals. Overall study results and limits: Having only a few donors restricted how much genetic and exposure-history diversity was captured. Lower generation probabilities were found for non-shared clonotypes than for those shared by all four donors.

Sequenced: naive CD4+ T cells sorted from blood. Stated subset: CD45RA+ positively selected. The genes are TRBV7-2 and TRBJ2-3; D may be TRBD2 (5 bases). The clonotype originates from a young man in good health. The CDR3 loop reads CASSPRYRGASDTQYF. CDR3 DNA: TGTGCCAGCAGCCCGCGGTATCGGGGAGCTTCAGATACGCAGTATTTT. The full variable domain, in which reference TRBV7-2 and TRBJ2-3 provide the parts outside the CDR3, is GAGVSQSPSNKVTEKGKDVELRCDPISGHTALYWYRQSLGQGLEFLIYFQGNSAPDKSGLPSDRFSAERTGGSVSTLTIQRTQQEDSAVYLCASSPRYRGASDTQYFGPGTRLTVL.